The TCR beta chain described here comes from a study of shared clonotypes between healthy human individuals. Broader study findings: A generally larger estimated richness was seen in naive subsets than in memory subsets.

Germline V gene lookup returns CDR1 LNHNV and CDR2 YYDKDF (reference sequence). V was pared by 0 bases and J by 4 bases, with 21 bases between. The CDR3 is 18 residues long. Repertoires were generated with immunoSEQ multiplex PCR, while TCRdb's copy carries only in-frame clones and drops some. The sample has approximately 330,000 clones; less than 85% are singletons. Partitioning of CD4+ cells yielded a CD45RA+ naive subset and a CD45RA-negative memory subset. Of note for this clone: The target antigen is unknown.

The source of this sequence is a man aged 25 to 40 in good health. The chain links TRBV15 to TRBJ2-5, with D perhaps assigned TRBD1 or TRBD2 (5 bases each). What was sequenced was memory CD4+ T cells sorted from blood. Subset: CD45RA-negative fraction. The CDR3 DNA reads TGTGCCACCAGCAGAGACCTGTCCGGGGCCCTAAGGGGAGAGACCCAGTACTTC. Amino acid sequence: CATSRDLSGALRGETQYF.